This T cell receptor (beta chain) was recorded in a study of shared clonotypes between healthy human individuals. The CDR3 is made up of 16 amino acids. The V and J ends lost 4 bases and 6 bases, in that order; junction bases with no gene match: 9. Germline CDR1 reads SGHRS; CDR2 reads YFSETQ. Profiled with immunoSEQ multiplex PCR; TCRdb holds only in-frame clones, not every one. The sample has roughly 1,800,000 clones, about 95% seen once; the top ten hold 0.95% to 1.5%. Terminally differentiated effector memory CD45RA+ cells were excluded from the naive CD8 cells, which were CD45RO-negative and positively selected for CCR7.

The chain employs TRBV5-1 and TRBJ2-2, with 10 bases identical to TRBD1. This receptor was taken from a young man in good health. Sequenced: naive CD8+ T cells sorted from blood. The CDR3 reads CASSPGTGAIAGELFF. As DNA, the CDR3 is TGCGCCAGCAGCCCCGGGACAGGGGCTATCGCCGGGGAGCTGTTTTTT.